This entry is about one TCR beta chain. In the original workflow: Amplification of reference gene primers was used by the study to estimate nucleated cell counts. Only in-frame clones appear in the TCRdb table, and some are missing; sequencing was by immunoSEQ multiplex PCR. That table is the source of V, J and clone size, and D and trimming were worked out from the DNA. This sample yields about 200,000 clones, of which about 81% are seen a single time; under 8.5% belongs to the top ten. Seattle researchers signed up patients amid active infection and tracked them longitudinally. This CDR3 region has 15 residues. Germline-derived CDR1 and CDR2 are KGHSH and LQKENI. Trimming removed 1 base at V and 7 bases at J, with 13 bases between. These data belong to a study of blood T cell repertoires in COVID-19.

The receptor comes from a woman of 80 years or more with COVID-19, enrolled during active disease. The rearrangement joins TRBV18 to TRBJ1-4; D gene ambiguous. The specimen was peripheral blood. Here the CDR3 reads CASSPQGDRGEKLFF. DNA for the CDR3: TGTGCCAGCTCACCACAGGGTGATCGGGGTGAAAAACTGTTTTTT.